A single sample gave rise to the 25 T cell receptor beta chains below, sequenced in a study of response to subunit inactivated influenza vaccine. TCRdb processed the RT-PCR reads anew with MiXCR; each CDR3 protein has one entry. Of 550,000 to 600,000 distinct CDR3 sequences listed, approximately 12% were seen once; the top ten hold about 9.4%. The sample in question was PBMCs from blood, obtained on the day of vaccination. The receptors originated from a man aged 50 or older who received an inactivated influenza vaccine.

The chain joins TRBV6-2 or TRBV6-3 to TRBJ2-7; 11 bases agree with TRBD1. Germline V gene sequence: CDR1 MNHEY, CDR2 SVGEGT. The V segment lost 6 bases and the J segment 6 bases; nucleotides outside the gene matches: 10. CDR3 size: 15 residues. The CDR3 protein is CASRSSRDRGSEQYF. The CDR3 DNA reads as TGTGCCAGCAGGAGTTCCCGGGACAGGGGGAGCGAGCAGTACTTC.

This clonotype was observed at least ten times. V is TRBV20-1 and J is TRBJ1-2, with D maybe TRBD1 (5 bases). The CDR3 totals 13 residues. Germline V gene sequence: CDR1 DFQATT, CDR2 SNEGSKA (reference sequence). V was pared by 5 bases and J by 5 bases, with 15 bases between. The CDR3 coding sequence is TGCAGTGCTCAGAACCCGGAGGGGTATGGCTACACCTTC. Its translation: CSAQNPEGYGYTF.

This chain links TRBV12-3 or TRBV12-4 with TRBJ2-3; tentatively, D is TRBD2 (6 bases). The length of the CDR3 is 13 residues. V lost 7 bases and J 4 bases, leaving 12 bases between the germline ends. The CDR3 sequence is CASNLGGADTQYF. CDR3 coding DNA: TGTGCCAGCAACTTGGGCGGGGCAGATACGCAGTATTTT.

There are many counts of this clonotype. The chain joins TRBV6-1 to TRBJ1-1; D gene unclear. Germline-derived CDR1 and CDR2 are MNHNS and SASEGT. The CDR3 has 13 residues. V was shortened by 6 bases and J by 3 bases, with 11 bases between the two germline ends. The CDR3 region is CASSGRADTEAFF. CDR3 coding DNA: TGTGCCAGCAGCGGCCGGGCGGACACTGAAGCTTTCTTT.

This clonotype was detected only a few times. CDR3 bases: TGCGCCAGCAGCTTGGGATTGTACGGTAGCACAGATACGCAGTATTTT. Encoded protein: CASSLGLYGSTDTQYF. V and J are TRBV5-1 and TRBJ2-3; D is undetermined. Per the germline V gene, CDR1 is SGHRS and CDR2 is YFSETQ. The CDR3 extends over 16 amino acids. V lost 0 bases and J lost 0, with 11 bases in between.

This rearrangement joins TRBV4-2 to TRBJ1-5, with D maybe TRBD1 (5 bases). There are 15 residues in the CDR3. Per germline, CDR1 LGHNA and CDR2 YNFKEQ. V was cut by 1 base and J by 6 bases, with 13 bases left in between. CDR3 DNA sequence: TGTGCCAGCAGCCAAGCTTCGGCAGGGCGTCAGCCCCAGCATTTT. Protein sequence: CASSQASAGRQPQHF.

This clonotype came up a few times. The chain recombines TRBV4-1 with TRBJ2-7; the D call may be TRBD1 or TRBD2 (5 bases each). V lost 6 bases to trimming and J lost 0 bases, with 12 bases between them. The CDR3 extends over 14 amino acids. Looked up from germline, CDR1 is MGHRA and CDR2 is YSYEKL. The chain's CDR3 is CASRGTESSYEQYF. DNA of the CDR3: TGCGCCAGCAGGGGGACGGAGAGCTCCTACGAGCAGTACTTC.

This clonotype was counted only a few times. This chain links TRBV18 with TRBJ2-7, with TRBD1 matching 9 bases. The CDR3 is made up of 13 amino acids. The germline V gene encodes CDR1 KGHSH and CDR2 LQKENI. After removal of 3 bases from V and 6 bases from J, the junction contained 3 bases not matched to a gene. The CDR3 here is CASSPGTGREQYF. CDR3 nucleotide sequence: TGTGCCAGCTCACCCGGGACAGGGCGCGAGCAGTACTTC.

This clonotype was observed a few times. The chain has TRBV10-3 and TRBJ2-1, with 12 bases that match TRBD2. The CDR3 spans 15 residues. V trimming: 10 bases; J trimming: 2 bases; junction bases outside the gene matches: 6. CDR1 is ENHRY and CDR2 is SYGVKD in the germline V gene. CDR3 region: CATGLAGGTYNEQFF. The DNA of the CDR3 is TGTGCCACCGGCCTAGCGGGAGGGACCTACAATGAGCAGTTCTTC.

This clonotype turned up a few times. This chain uses TRBV12-3 or TRBV12-4 with TRBJ2-3; either TRBD1 or TRBD2 may fit D (5 bases each). Trimming pared 3 bases from V and 2 bases from J, leaving 6 bases between. This CDR3 comprises 13 residues. Here the CDR3 reads CASSFGATDTQYF. CDR3 DNA: TGTGCCAGCAGTTTCGGGGCCACAGATACGCAGTATTTT.

This clonotype has a handful of counts. The chain uses TRBV6-1 and TRBJ1-5; D ambiguous. The germline V gene encodes CDR1 MNHNS and CDR2 SASEGT. Between the trimmed V and J ends, which lost 2 bases and 8 bases, there was a span of 16 bases. The CDR3 has 15 amino acids. CDR3 region: CASSERSARVEPQHF. CDR3 nucleotides: TGTGCCAGCAGTGAAAGGTCAGCCCGGGTCGAGCCCCAGCATTTT.

Many counts were recorded for this clonotype. The V and J genes are TRBV5-1 and TRBJ2-7; D remains ambiguous. Germline-derived CDR1 and CDR2 are SGHRS and YFSETQ. V shed 3 bases and J shed 4 bases, with 11 bases lying between them. This CDR3 comprises 13 residues. CDR3 amino acids: CASSSLGEYEQYF. The CDR3 DNA reads TGCGCCAGCAGCTCCTTAGGAGAGTACGAGCAGTACTTC.

Only a few counts were recorded for this clonotype. CDR3 protein: CASSQVRWTGKTLSSYEQYF. The CDR3 DNA follows: TGCGCCAGCAGCCAAGTACGCTGGACAGGTAAAACCCTCTCCTCCTACGAGCAGTACTTC. The V and J genes are TRBV4-3 and TRBJ2-7, with 7 bases that match TRBD1. CDR1 is LGHNA and CDR2 is YSLEER in the germline V gene. V was pared by 1 base and J by 0 bases, with 18 bases of the junction left unmatched. The CDR3 consists of 20 residues.

The chain links TRBV12-3 or TRBV12-4 to TRBJ2-3, with D perhaps given as TRBD1 or TRBD2 (5 bases each). The CDR3 is 13 residues long. V shed 5 bases and J shed 4 bases, with 10 bases lying between them. The CDR3 DNA sequence: TGTGCCAGCAGTCCTCGGGGCTCAGATACGCAGTATTTT. Translated, it gives CASSPRGSDTQYF.

A few counts support this clonotype. The CDR3: CASSSPSRGIYGYTF. The DNA of the CDR3 is TGTGCCAGCAGCTCCCCCTCGCGGGGGATCTATGGCTACACCTTC. The chain has TRBV7-2 and TRBJ1-2, with D possibly being TRBD1 (5 bases). CDR3 length: 15 residues. V was trimmed by 4 bases and J by 4 bases, leaving 16 bases between them. CDR1 is SGHTA and CDR2 is FQGNSA in the germline V gene.

With regard to this clonotype: Given a much more abundant clone one base away, this may be a read error. The chain uses TRBV12-3 or TRBV12-4 and TRBJ2-2; TRBD1 matches at 7 bases. This CDR3 is 16 amino acids long. The V segment lost 7 bases and the J segment 3 bases; nucleotides outside the gene matches: 11. In nucleotides, the CDR3 is TGTGCCAGCAATCCAGGACAGGCGGTTGACACCGGGGAGCTGTTTTTT. Translating it yields CASNPGQAVDTGELFF.

This clonotype appeared many times. The chain recombines TRBV12-3 or TRBV12-4 with TRBJ2-3; D possibly corresponds to TRBD2 (6 bases). The germline V and J ends were trimmed by 7 bases and 0 bases, with 14 bases remaining between them. This CDR3 comprises 15 residues. CDR3 in amino acids: CASTFSGLSTDTQYF. In DNA form, the CDR3 reads TGTGCCAGCACTTTCAGCGGACTAAGCACAGATACGCAGTATTTT.

This clonotype was detected only a few times. This rearrangement joins TRBV4-1 to TRBJ2-3; D uncertain. V dropped 4 bases and J dropped 4 bases, with 12 bases sitting between them. The CDR3 length is 14 residues. Germline V gives CDR1 MGHRA, CDR2 YSYEKL. CDR3: CASSPVGSADTQYF. The CDR3 DNA reads as TGCGCCAGCAGCCCCGTGGGTAGTGCAGATACGCAGTATTTT.

This clonotype was seen repeatedly, ten times or more. V gene TRBV27 combines with J gene TRBJ2-7; D unresolved. V lost 3 bases and J lost 3, with 3 bases in between. The CDR3 is made up of 11 amino acids. Germline CDR1 MNHEY, CDR2 SMNVEV (reference sequence). The CDR3 DNA reads TGTGCCAGCAGTTTCGACTACGAGCAGTACTTC. Translated, it gives CASSFDYEQYF.

For this clonotype: One end of the junction varies from germline; a read error may be responsible. J is TRBJ1-1 and V is TRBV6-5; D perhaps matches TRBD1 (6 bases). The CDR3 covers 14 residues. From germline, CDR1 is MNHEY and CDR2 SVGAGI. This CDR3 reads CASSYGGGNTDAFF. The CDR3 nucleotides read TGTGCCAGCAGTTACGGAGGGGGGAACACTGACGCTTTCTTT.

This clonotype was counted many times. The chain uses TRBV20-1 and TRBJ2-1, with D unclear. This CDR3 comprises 15 residues. Germline CDR1 reads DFQATT; CDR2 reads SNEGSKA (reference sequence). V lost 3 bases to trimming and J lost 6 bases, with 18 bases between them. The CDR3 bases are TGCAGTGCTAGTACGTCACCGAGAGATCGCAATGAGCAGTTCTTC. It yields the protein CSASTSPRDRNEQFF.

The gene calls are TRBV6-2 or TRBV6-3 and TRBJ2-7, with D perhaps TRBD1 (6 bases). Trimming took 8 bases from V and 1 from J, leaving 15 bases between them. Germline-derived CDR1 and CDR2 are MNHEY and SVGEGT. CDR3 length: 14 amino acids. The CDR3 sequence is CASWGGQTSYEQYF. The CDR3 nucleotides read TGTGCCAGCTGGGGCGGACAGACGTCCTACGAGCAGTACTTC.

The chain's CDR3 is CASRLTVAYEQYF. The CDR3 nucleotides are TGTGCCAGCAGGCTCACGGTGGCCTACGAGCAGTACTTC. The V gene is TRBV27, the J gene TRBJ2-7; D uncertain. There are 13 residues in the CDR3. The germline V gene has CDR1 MNHEY and CDR2 SMNVEV (reference sequence). The V end was cut by 6 bases, the J end by 2 bases, with 11 bases between.

This clonotype was seen at least ten times. The V gene is TRBV5-1, the J gene TRBJ1-6, with D unclear. The CDR3 sequence is 18 residues long. Looked up from germline, CDR1 is SGHRS and CDR2 is YFSETQ. Trimming cost V 1 base and J 0 bases, with 14 bases left between them. CDR3 DNA: TGCGCCAGCAGCTTGTTTAGTGGTTCAAGCTCCTATAATTCACCCCTCCACTTT. It encodes CASSLFSGSSSYNSPLHF.

Ten or more counts support this clonotype. The chain recombines TRBV7-9 with TRBJ1-1, with TRBD1 as a possible D gene (5 bases). CDR1 and CDR2 (germline): SEHNR, FQNEAQ (reference sequence). Trimming removed 2 bases at V and 6 bases at J, with 13 bases between. The CDR3 length is 14 residues. The CDR3 region is CASSLLDRLSEAFF. In DNA, the CDR3 is TGTGCCAGCAGCTTACTAGACAGACTATCTGAAGCTTTCTTT.